Given below is one T cell receptor beta chain in context. Its antigen is not identified. This specimen comes from a study of T cell responses to AZD1222 COVID-19 vaccine. Assay used: immunoSEQ multiplex PCR; TCRdb lists only in-frame clones, some missing. The data show some 170,000 clones, with about 91% seen just once and 4.4% held by the top ten. General study results and limits: Donors were largely white British and mainly female; clonal diversity was possibly underestimated. Vaccination with two AZD1222 doses was followed by a rise in Spike-specific TCR breadth and depth. Baseline seropositives among AZD1222 recipients totaled only five to seven.

The V gene's germline CDR1 is SEHNR and CDR2 FQNEAQ (reference sequence). Trimming pared 4 bases from V and 4 bases from J, leaving 17 bases between. The CDR3 is 17 residues long. This clonotype originated in an adult in good health. The chain combines TRBV7-9 with TRBJ1-6; a possible D gene is TRBD1 (5 bases). Material: peripheral blood, obtained on day 0 of MenACWY control vaccination. This CDR3 reads CASSSGVLKGYNSPLHF. The CDR3 coding sequence is TGTGCCAGCAGCTCGGGGGTCTTGAAGGGGTATAATTCACCCCTCCACTTT. The full variable domain, rest sourced from reference TRBV7-9 and TRBJ1-6, is DTGVSQNPRHKITKRGQNVTFRCDPISEHNRLYWYRQTLGQGPEFLTYFQNEAQLEKSRLLSDRFSAERPKGSFSTLEIQRTEQGDSAMYLCASSSGVLKGYNSPLHFGNGTRLTVT.